This is a list of T cell receptor beta chains from one sample in a study of blood T cell repertoires in COVID-19. Some clones are missing from TCRdb's copy, which holds only in-frame ones; the method was immunoSEQ multiplex PCR. Here the sample spans 300,000 to 400,000 clones, roughly 90% being singletons. Sequences were obtained from PBMCs or T cells enriched from blood (not recorded which). These receptors all come from a young woman with acute COVID-19. The CDR3 runs from the conserved cysteine through the conserved F or W. D genes are given only for firm matches. Clone size, where shown, is once, few, many, or a class for clones that have expanded.

j_call v_call d_call clone_size cdr3_nt cdr3_aa
TRBJ1-1 TRBV7-2 NA NA TGTGCCAGCAGCTTACTTCGCACTGAAGCTTTCTTT CASSLLRTEAFF
TRBJ2-1 TRBV5-6 NA once TGTGCCAGCAGGTTTGGTGGCGCGGGGTATGAGCAGTTCTTC CASRFGGAGYEQFF
TRBJ1-1 TRBV27 NA NA TGTGCCAGCAGCGGAGGGTCGAACACTGAAGCTTTCTTT CASSGGSNTEAFF
TRBJ1-4 TRBV5-1 TRBD1 NA TGCGCCAGCAGCTTGGGGGACAGGGGGAACGGTGAAAAACTGTTTTTT CASSLGDRGNGEKLFF
TRBJ2-3 TRBV14 TRBD1 NA TGTGCCAGCAGCCAAGATTACAGGGGACCCACAGATACGCAGTATTTT CASSQDYRGPTDTQYF
TRBJ1-6 TRBV4-1 TRBD1 NA TGCGCCAGCAGCCACCAGACAGGGGATAATTCACCCCTCCACTTT CASSHQTGDNSPLHF
TRBJ2-2 TRBV25-1 NA few TGTGCCAGCCAGGTCGCTAGCCGTAACACCGGGGAGCTGTTTTTT CASQVASRNTGELFF
TRBJ2-1 TRBV7-3 NA NA TGTGCCAGCAGCTCCCTCGGACCAGGGCAGGGGGGTGAGCAGTTCTTC CASSSLGPGQGGEQFF
TRBJ1-1 TRBV24-1 TRBD1 NA TGTGCCGCACGGGAGGGGGCTAAAACTGAAGCTTTCTTT CAAREGAKTEAFF
TRBJ2-6 TRBV6-1 NA NA TGTGCCAGCAGTGATGGAGACAGTCTACCATCTGGGGCCAACGTCCTGACTTTC CASSDGDSLPSGANVLTF
TRBJ2-3 TRBV7-2 NA once TGTGCCAGCAGTGGGTCTGGGGGGTCAGATACGCAGTATTTT CASSGSGGSDTQYF
TRBJ1-2 TRBV29-1 NA NA TGCAGCGTTGAACGGGCAGGGTTTGCTGGCTACACCTTC CSVERAGFAGYTF
TRBJ1-2 TRBV6-2/TRBV6-3 NA NA TGTGCCAGCAGTTGGCTAGGTGGTGGCTACACCTTC CASSWLGGGYTF
TRBJ2-1 TRBV24-1 TRBD1 NA TGTGCCACAGGGGGCCGGGACAATGAGCAGTTCTTC CATGGRDNEQFF
TRBJ2-2 TRBV21-1 NA once TGTGCCAGCAGCAAAGCGCGGGACAGACCGAACACCGGGGAGCTGTTTTTT CASSKARDRPNTGELFF
TRBJ2-2 TRBV24-1 NA NA TGTGCCACCAGTGATTTTTCAAGGAGGAACAGGGAGAAAACCGGGGAGCTGTTTTTT CATSDFSRRNREKTGELFF
TRBJ2-5 TRBV9 NA NA TGTGCCAGCAGCGAGGGGGTAAACCAAGAGACCCAGTACTTC CASSEGVNQETQYF
TRBJ1-5 TRBV6-1 NA NA TGTGCCAGCAGTGAAAGGTCGATAAACAGGGAAGTTAAGCCCCAGCATTTT CASSERSINREVKPQHF
TRBJ1-1 TRBV20-1 TRBD1 NA TGCAGTGCCAGTAAGACAGGGGGCAGGGGTGAAGCTTTCTTT CSASKTGGRGEAFF
TRBJ1-1 TRBV19 NA NA TGTGCCAGTAGTATAGATCTCTCGGTGCCAGCTTTCTTT CASSIDLSVPAFF
TRBJ1-1 TRBV7-3 NA few TGTGCCAGCAGCTTAAGGGGGGGCACTGAAGCTTTCTTT CASSLRGGTEAFF
TRBJ1-2 TRBV28 NA NA TGTGCCAGCAGTTGGCAGGGTACAATGGGCTACACCTTC CASSWQGTMGYTF
TRBJ2-5 TRBV6-1 NA NA TGTGCCAGCAGTGAAGCATACAGCTTCCAAGAGACCCAGTACTTC CASSEAYSFQETQYF
TRBJ2-2 TRBV5-6 NA NA TGTGCCAGCAGCTTGTTACCGACAGATTTGGAGCTGTTTTTT CASSLLPTDLELFF
TRBJ1-1 TRBV9 TRBD1 NA TGTGCCAGCAGCGTAAGGGACAGGGCCGTCAGCACTGAAGCTTTCTTT CASSVRDRAVSTEAFF
TRBJ1-2 TRBV10-3 TRBD1 NA TGTGCCATCAGTGATCTGACCCGACAGGGGGCTAACTATGGCTACACCTTC CAISDLTRQGANYGYTF
TRBJ2-5 TRBV4-1 TRBD1 NA TGCGCCAGCAGCCAAGGGACAGGGGGAAATGCCCAAGAGACCCAGTACTTC CASSQGTGGNAQETQYF
TRBJ2-6 TRBV5-8 NA NA TGTGCCAGCAGCTTGGTTCCTTTGCGCGGGGCCAACGTCCTGACTTTC CASSLVPLRGANVLTF
TRBJ1-1 TRBV5-1 NA NA TGCGCCAGCAGCTTCCTGGACGCAGGGATGAACACTGAAGCTTTCTTT CASSFLDAGMNTEAFF
TRBJ1-2 TRBV5-1 TRBD1 NA TGCGCCAGCACCGATCAGGGGGACTATGGCTACACCTTC CASTDQGDYGYTF
TRBJ2-1 TRBV5-1 NA NA TGCGCCAGCAGCCCGGAGTCTCCATCTTACAATGAGCAGTTCTTC CASSPESPSYNEQFF
TRBJ1-1 TRBV10-3 TRBD1 NA TGTGCCATCAGGGGGGACAGGAACACTGAAGCTTTCTTT CAIRGDRNTEAFF
TRBJ2-1 TRBV9 TRBD2 NA TGTGCCAGCAGCGTAGTGGGCGGGGGGGCCGATGAGCAGTTCTTC CASSVVGGGADEQFF
TRBJ2-5 TRBV7-2 TRBD2 NA TGTGCCAGCAGCTTAAGCGGGGGGGAAGAGACCCAGTACTTC CASSLSGGEETQYF
TRBJ1-1 TRBV7-2 NA NA TGTGCCAGCAGCTTTAGGACGGGGATTCTGACTGAAGCTTTCTTT CASSFRTGILTEAFF
TRBJ2-7 TRBV19 TRBD2 NA TGTGCCAGCCAAACCTCGGGGGGGGGCTCCTACGAGCAGTACTTC CASQTSGGGSYEQYF
TRBJ1-1 TRBV4-1 NA NA TGCGCCAGCAGCCAAGGGACAGTGTATGGGACTTTCTTT CASSQGTVYGTFF
TRBJ2-1 TRBV24-1 NA NA TGTGCCACCAGTGACCCCAGAGGCTTCAATGAGCAGTTCTTC CATSDPRGFNEQFF
TRBJ2-3 TRBV7-3 NA NA TGTGCCAGCAGCCACGGCCAGCGGTTAAGCACAGATACGCAGTATTTT CASSHGQRLSTDTQYF
TRBJ2-1 TRBV5-6 TRBD2 NA TGTGCCAGCAGCTTGGAGCCGGGACTAGGGGACAATGAGCAGTTCTTC CASSLEPGLGDNEQFF
TRBJ2-7 TRBV12-3/TRBV12-4 NA once TGTGCCAGCAGTTTCCGTCCGTTCGAGCAGTACTTC CASSFRPFEQYF
TRBJ1-2 TRBV5-4 NA NA TGTGCCAGCAGCTTGGCAGGTATTGACTATGGCTACACCTTC CASSLAGIDYGYTF
TRBJ1-5 TRBV3-1/TRBV3-2 NA NA TGTGCCAGCAGCCAAGCAGGGTTCTCTAATCAGCCCCAGCATTTT CASSQAGFSNQPQHF
TRBJ1-1 TRBV5-1 TRBD1 NA TGCGCCAGCAGCCCTGGGGGCCGACAGGGTTTGAACACTGAAGCTTTCTTT CASSPGGRQGLNTEAFF
TRBJ1-2 TRBV13 TRBD1 NA TGTGCCAGCAGCTTACGGGAACAGGGGGCGGTCTATGGCTACACCTTC CASSLREQGAVYGYTF